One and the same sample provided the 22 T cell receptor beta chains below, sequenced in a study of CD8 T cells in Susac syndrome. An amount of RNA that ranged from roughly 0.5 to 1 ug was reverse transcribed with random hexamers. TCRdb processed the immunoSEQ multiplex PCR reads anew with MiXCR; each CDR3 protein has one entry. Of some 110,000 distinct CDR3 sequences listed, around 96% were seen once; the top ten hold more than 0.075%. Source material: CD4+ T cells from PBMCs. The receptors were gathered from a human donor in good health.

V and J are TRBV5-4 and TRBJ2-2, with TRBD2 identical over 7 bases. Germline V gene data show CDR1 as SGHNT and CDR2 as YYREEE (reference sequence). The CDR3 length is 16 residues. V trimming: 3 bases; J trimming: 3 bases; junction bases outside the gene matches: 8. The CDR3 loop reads CASSSQRERDTGELFF. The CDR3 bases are TGTGCCAGCAGCTCCCAGCGGGAACGCGACACCGGGGAGCTGTTTTTT.

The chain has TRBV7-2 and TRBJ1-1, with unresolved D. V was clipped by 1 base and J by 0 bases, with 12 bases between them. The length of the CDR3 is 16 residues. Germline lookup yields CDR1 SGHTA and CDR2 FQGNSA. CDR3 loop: CASSLDGVTMNTEAFF. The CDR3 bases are TGTGCCAGCAGCTTAGACGGCGTCACCATGAACACTGAAGCTTTCTTT.

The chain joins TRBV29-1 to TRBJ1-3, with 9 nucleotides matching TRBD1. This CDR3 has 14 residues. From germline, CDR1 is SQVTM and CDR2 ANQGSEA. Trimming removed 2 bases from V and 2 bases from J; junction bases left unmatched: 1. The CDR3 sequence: CSVETGGTGNTIYF. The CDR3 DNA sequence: TGCAGCGTTGAAACAGGGGGCACTGGAAACACCATATATTTT.

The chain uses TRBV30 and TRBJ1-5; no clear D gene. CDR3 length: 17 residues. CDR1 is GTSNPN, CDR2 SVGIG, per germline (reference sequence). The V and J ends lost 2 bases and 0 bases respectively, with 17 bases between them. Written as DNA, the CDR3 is TGTGCCTGGAGTTCCGCCAGTCACCCCAATAGCAATCAGCCCCAGCATTTT. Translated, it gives CAWSSASHPNSNQPQHF.

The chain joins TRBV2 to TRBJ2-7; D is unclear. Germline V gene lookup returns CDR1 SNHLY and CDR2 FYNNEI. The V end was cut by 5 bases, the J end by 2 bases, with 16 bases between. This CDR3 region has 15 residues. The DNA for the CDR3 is TGTGCCAGCAGTCCTCTCTCCCGACAAACCTACGAGCAGTACTTC. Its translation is CASSPLSRQTYEQYF.

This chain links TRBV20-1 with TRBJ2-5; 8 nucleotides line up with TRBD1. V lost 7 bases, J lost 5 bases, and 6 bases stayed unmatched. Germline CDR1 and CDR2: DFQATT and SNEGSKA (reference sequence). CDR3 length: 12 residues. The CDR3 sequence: CSVRTGRETQYF. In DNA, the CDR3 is TGCAGTGTTCGGACAGGGAGGGAGACCCAGTACTTC.

This CDR3 is CASSWTSGIRNEQFF. CDR3 nucleotide sequence: TGTGCCAGCAGCTGGACTAGCGGGATTCGCAATGAGCAGTTCTTC. V gene TRBV5-6 combines with J gene TRBJ2-1; 12 bases fit TRBD2. The V gene's germline CDR1 is SGHDT and CDR2 YYEEEE. CDR3 size: 15 residues. Germline trimming cut 3 bases from V and 6 bases from J; bases unmatched to any gene: 4.

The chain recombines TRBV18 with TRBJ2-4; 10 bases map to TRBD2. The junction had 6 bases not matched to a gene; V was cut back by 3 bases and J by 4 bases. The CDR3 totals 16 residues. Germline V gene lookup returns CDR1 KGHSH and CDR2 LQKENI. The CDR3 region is CASSPASGRVKNIQYF. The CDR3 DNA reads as TGTGCCAGCTCACCGGCGAGCGGGAGGGTGAAAAACATTCAGTACTTC. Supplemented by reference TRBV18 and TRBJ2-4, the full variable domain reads NAGVMQNPRHLVRRRGQEARLRCSPMKGHSHVYWYRQLPEEGLKFMVYLQKENIIDESGMPKERFSAEFPKEGPSILRIQQVVRGDSAAYFCASSPASGRVKNIQYFGAGTRLSVL.

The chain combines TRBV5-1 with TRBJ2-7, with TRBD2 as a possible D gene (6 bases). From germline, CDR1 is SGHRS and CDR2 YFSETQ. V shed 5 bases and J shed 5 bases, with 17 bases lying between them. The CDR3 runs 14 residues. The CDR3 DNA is TGCGCCAGCAGAGGTACGGGAGCCGGGCACGAGCAGTACTTC. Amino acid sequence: CASRGTGAGHEQYF.

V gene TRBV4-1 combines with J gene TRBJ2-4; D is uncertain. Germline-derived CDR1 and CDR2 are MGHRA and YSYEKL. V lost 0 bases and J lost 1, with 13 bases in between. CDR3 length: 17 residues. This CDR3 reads CASSQEIAKVAKNIQYF. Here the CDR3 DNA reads TGCGCCAGCAGCCAAGAGATCGCTAAAGTGGCCAAAAACATTCAGTACTTC.

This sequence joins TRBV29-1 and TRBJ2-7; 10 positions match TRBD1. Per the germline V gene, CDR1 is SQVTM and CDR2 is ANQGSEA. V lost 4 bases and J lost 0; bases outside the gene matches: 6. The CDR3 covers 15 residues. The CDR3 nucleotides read TGCAGCGTTGGGGGCCGGGACAGGGGCTCCTACGAGCAGTACTTC. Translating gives CSVGGRDRGSYEQYF.

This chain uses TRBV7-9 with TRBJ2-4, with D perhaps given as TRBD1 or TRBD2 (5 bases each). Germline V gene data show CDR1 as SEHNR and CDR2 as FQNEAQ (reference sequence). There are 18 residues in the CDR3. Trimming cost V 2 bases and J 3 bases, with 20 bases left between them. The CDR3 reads CASSLWDGGGRVKNIQYF. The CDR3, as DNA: TGTGCCAGCAGCTTATGGGACGGAGGAGGAAGAGTCAAAAACATTCAGTACTTC.

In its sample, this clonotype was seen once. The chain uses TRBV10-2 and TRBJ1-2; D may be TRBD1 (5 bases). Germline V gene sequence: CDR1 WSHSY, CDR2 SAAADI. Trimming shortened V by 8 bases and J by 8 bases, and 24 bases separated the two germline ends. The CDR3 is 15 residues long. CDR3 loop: CASVEPGRGFGGYTF. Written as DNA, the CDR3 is TGCGCCAGCGTGGAACCGGGACGGGGCTTTGGAGGCTACACCTTC.

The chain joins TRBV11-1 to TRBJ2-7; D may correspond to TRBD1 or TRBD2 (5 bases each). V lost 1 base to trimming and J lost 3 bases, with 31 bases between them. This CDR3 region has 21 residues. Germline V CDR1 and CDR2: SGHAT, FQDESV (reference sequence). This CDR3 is CASSLGYPGRSSTPTIYEQYF. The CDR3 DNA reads TGTGCCAGCAGCTTAGGTTATCCGGGACGAAGCAGTACCCCCACTATCTACGAGCAGTACTTC.

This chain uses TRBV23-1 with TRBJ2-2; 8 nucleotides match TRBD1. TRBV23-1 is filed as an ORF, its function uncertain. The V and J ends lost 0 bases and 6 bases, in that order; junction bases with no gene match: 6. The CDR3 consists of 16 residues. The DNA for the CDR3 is TGCGCCAGCAGTCAATCTCGCCCAGGGGGCTCCGGGGAGCTGTTTTTT. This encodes CASSQSRPGGSGELFF.

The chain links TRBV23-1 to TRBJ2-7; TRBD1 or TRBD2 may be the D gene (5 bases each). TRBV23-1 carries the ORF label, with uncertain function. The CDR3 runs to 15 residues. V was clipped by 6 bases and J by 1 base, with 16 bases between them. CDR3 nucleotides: TGCGCCAGCAGCCCCAAGGGGACGGAATCCTACGAGCAGTACTTC. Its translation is CASSPKGTESYEQYF.

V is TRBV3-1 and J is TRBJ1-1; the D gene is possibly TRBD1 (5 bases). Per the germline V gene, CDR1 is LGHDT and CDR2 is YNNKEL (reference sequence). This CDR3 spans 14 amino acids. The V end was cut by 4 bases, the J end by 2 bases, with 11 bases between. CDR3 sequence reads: CASSPYGGNTEAFF. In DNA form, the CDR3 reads TGTGCCAGCAGCCCTTACGGGGGTAACACTGAAGCTTTCTTT.

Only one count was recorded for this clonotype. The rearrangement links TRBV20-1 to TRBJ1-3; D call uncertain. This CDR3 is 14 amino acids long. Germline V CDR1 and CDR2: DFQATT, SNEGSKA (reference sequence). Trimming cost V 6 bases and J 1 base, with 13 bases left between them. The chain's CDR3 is CSATAGISGNTIYF. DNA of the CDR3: TGCAGTGCCACGGCGGGGATTTCTGGAAACACCATATATTTT.

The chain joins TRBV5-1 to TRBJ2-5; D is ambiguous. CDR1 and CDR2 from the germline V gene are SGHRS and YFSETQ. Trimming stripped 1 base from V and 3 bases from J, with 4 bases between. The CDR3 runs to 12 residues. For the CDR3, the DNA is TGCGCCAGCAGCTTGAACAAAGAGACCCAGTACTTC. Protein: CASSLNKETQYF. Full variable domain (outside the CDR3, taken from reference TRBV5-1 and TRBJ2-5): KAGVTQTPRYLIKTRGQQVTLSCSPISGHRSVSWYQQTPGQGLQFLFEYFSETQRNKGNFPGRFSGRQFSNSRSEMNVSTLELGDSALYLCASSLNKETQYFGPGTRLLVL.

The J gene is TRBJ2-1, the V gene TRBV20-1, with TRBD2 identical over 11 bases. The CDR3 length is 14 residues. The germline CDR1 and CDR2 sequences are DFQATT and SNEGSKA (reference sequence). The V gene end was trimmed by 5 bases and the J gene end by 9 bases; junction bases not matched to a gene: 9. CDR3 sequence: CSAVAGGPMGEQFF. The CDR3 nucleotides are TGCAGTGCTGTAGCGGGAGGGCCGATGGGTGAGCAGTTCTTC.

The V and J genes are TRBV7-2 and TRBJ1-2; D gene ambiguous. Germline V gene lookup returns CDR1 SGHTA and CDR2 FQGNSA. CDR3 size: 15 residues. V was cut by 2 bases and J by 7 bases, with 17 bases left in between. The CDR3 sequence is CASSLISHKEGGYTF. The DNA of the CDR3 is TGTGCCAGCAGCTTAATAAGCCACAAGGAGGGTGGCTACACCTTC. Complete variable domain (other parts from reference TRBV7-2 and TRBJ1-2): GAGVSQSPSNKVTEKGKDVELRCDPISGHTALYWYRQSLGQGLEFLIYFQGNSAPDKSGLPSDRFSAERTGGSVSTLTIQRTQQEDSAVYLCASSLISHKEGGYTFGSGTRLTVV.

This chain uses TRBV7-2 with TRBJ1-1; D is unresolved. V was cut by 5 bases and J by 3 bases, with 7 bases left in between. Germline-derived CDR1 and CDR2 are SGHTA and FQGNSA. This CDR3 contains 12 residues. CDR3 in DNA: TGTGCCAGCAGCGGCGCGTACACTGAAGCTTTCTTT. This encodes CASSGAYTEAFF.